Listed here are 11 T cell receptor beta chains from one sample, sequenced in a study of CD8 T cells in Susac syndrome. Reverse transcription used about 0.45 to 1 ug RNA and random hexamers. Via MiXCR, TCRdb re-called the immunoSEQ multiplex PCR reads, giving one row per CDR3 protein. The table records a few hundred thousand distinct CDR3 sequences, just over 90% of them present only once. Source material: CD4+ T cells from PBMCs. The receptors were sampled from a human donor with multiple sclerosis.

The gene calls are TRBV5-4 and TRBJ2-3; D is tentatively TRBD1 or TRBD2 (6 bases each). The ends were cut back, 0 bases at V and 5 bases at J, with 19 bases in the middle. This CDR3 has 17 amino acids. Germline V lookup: CDR1 SGHNT, CDR2 YYREEE (reference sequence). The CDR3 sequence is CASSLVGGQGVGDTQYF. Here the CDR3 DNA reads TGTGCCAGCAGCTTGGTTGGGGGGCAGGGAGTAGGAGATACGCAGTATTTT.

V usage is TRBV18 and J usage is TRBJ2-5; D is unresolved. Between the trimmed V and J ends, which lost 5 bases and 5 bases, there was a span of 12 bases. Looked up from germline, CDR1 is KGHSH and CDR2 is LQKENI. The CDR3 contains 13 residues. CDR3 region: CASSEDLGETQYF. CDR3 bases: TGTGCCAGCTCAGAGGACCTTGGGGAGACCCAGTACTTC.

The chain links TRBV29-1 to TRBJ2-7; no firm D call. V was cut by 7 bases and J by 6 bases, with 13 bases left in between. Germline assignment: CDR1 SQVTM and CDR2 ANQGSEA. The CDR3 runs 11 residues. CDR3 sequence: CSGLGLGEQYF. CDR3 nucleotide sequence: TGCAGCGGGCTAGGTCTAGGCGAGCAGTACTTC.

The V gene is TRBV5-1, the J gene TRBJ2-7, with 8 bases matching TRBD1. The J segment lost 3 bases and the V segment lost 4 bases, leaving 6 bases of the junction unmatched. Germline V CDR1 and CDR2: SGHRS, YFSETQ. The CDR3 is made up of 14 amino acids. The CDR3, as DNA: TGCGCCAGCAGCGCGGGACAGGCTAGCTACGAGCAGTACTTC. Protein sequence: CASSAGQASYEQYF. Based on the CDR3 plus reference TRBV5-1 and TRBJ2-7, the full variable domain is KAGVTQTPRYLIKTRGQQVTLSCSPISGHRSVSWYQQTPGQGLQFLFEYFSETQRNKGNFPGRFSGRQFSNSRSEMNVSTLELGDSALYLCASSAGQASYEQYFGPGTRLTVT.

This clonotype has only one observation. At one of its ends the junction is not consistent with the germline gene, which may arise from a read error. The chain uses TRBV23-1 and TRBJ2-5; no reliable D call. Being an ORF, TRBV23-1 has a function that is uncertain. The CDR3 spans 18 residues. CDR3 sequence (DNA): TGCGCCAGCAGTCATCCCCCATTCCACAAGAAACGAAAGAGACCCAGTAACTTC. It specifies CASSHPPFHKKRKRPSNF.

This clonotype was counted once. The chain employs TRBV12-3 or TRBV12-4 and TRBJ1-1; possible D gene TRBD1, 5 bases. V lost 3 bases and J lost 1, with 12 bases in between. This CDR3 region has 15 residues. The CDR3 nucleotides are TGTGCCAGCAGTTTCGGGTCAGGACAGAACACTGAAGCTTTCTTT. Its protein is CASSFGSGQNTEAFF.

The rearrangement uses TRBV5-1 and TRBJ2-7; 11 bases are a match to TRBD1. This CDR3 is 14 amino acids long. In germline, CDR1 is SGHRS, CDR2 YFSETQ. J was trimmed by 1 base and V by 8 bases; bases with no gene match: 5. The CDR3 region has the DNA TGCGCCAGTGGACAGGGGGCAACGTCCTACGAGCAGTACTTC. Amino acids: CASGQGATSYEQYF.

The rearrangement links TRBV7-9 to TRBJ2-1; TRBD2 is a possible D gene (6 bases). CDR3 length: 17 residues. Germline-derived CDR1 and CDR2 are SEHNR and FQNEAQ (reference sequence). V gave up 1 base and J gave up 0 bases, with 13 bases separating them. CDR3 in DNA: TGTGCCAGCAGCTTAGTCTATGCGGGGAGCTCCTACAATGAGCAGTTCTTC. Translated: CASSLVYAGSSYNEQFF. Based on the CDR3 plus reference TRBV7-9 and TRBJ2-1, the full variable domain is DTGVSQNPRHKITKRGQNVTFRCDPISEHNRLYWYRQTLGQGPEFLTYFQNEAQLEKSRLLSDRFSAERPKGSFSTLEIQRTEQGDSAMYLCASSLVYAGSSYNEQFFGPGTRLTVL.

The genes are TRBV9 and TRBJ2-4, with TRBD2 identical over 8 bases. After removal of 1 base from V and 0 bases from J, the junction contained 9 bases not matched to a gene. Germline V CDR1 and CDR2: SGDLS, YYNGEE. The CDR3 covers 18 residues. In DNA, the CDR3 is TGTGCCAGCAGCGTAACCCCTACTAGCGGCTTAGCCAAAAACATTCAGTACTTC. This encodes CASSVTPTSGLAKNIQYF.

The chain couples TRBV7-2 to TRBJ2-1, with TRBD2 identical over 10 bases. The CDR3 sequence is 16 residues long. CDR1 SGHTA and CDR2 FQGNSA come from the germline V gene. V was pared by 3 bases and J by 5 bases, with 7 bases of the junction left unmatched. The CDR3 bases are TGTGCCAGCAGCTTGGACTGGACTAGCGGAAACAATGAGCAGTTCTTC. Translating gives CASSLDWTSGNNEQFF.

The chain carries TRBV4-2 and TRBJ2-3; 8 positions agree with TRBD2. V shed 1 base, J shed 0 bases, and the junction held 9 bases outside the gene matches. This CDR3 comprises 18 residues. Germline V lookup: CDR1 LGHNA, CDR2 YNFKEQ. CDR3 loop: CASSQVHGGDTSTDTQYF. CDR3 nucleotides: TGTGCCAGCAGCCAAGTACACGGGGGGGACACTAGCACAGATACGCAGTATTTT.